This passage covers 28 T cell receptor beta chains from one sample sequenced in a study of T-cell memory formation after mild COVID-19. TCRdb called the 5' RACE reads again in MiXCR, with one record for every CDR3 protein. The sample has more than 110,000 distinct CDR3 sequences; 14% are singletons. Material for sequencing was PBMCs or a T cell subset sorted from them (not recorded which). Source of these receptors: an adult woman who had mild COVID-19 (a few samples of this study predate the infection). Cell type and time point are not known.

This clonotype came up a few times. The chain carries TRBV20-1 and TRBJ1-2, with 10 bases identical to TRBD1. Germline CDR1 is DFQATT and CDR2 is SNEGSKA (reference sequence). J lost 5 bases, V lost 3 bases, and 9 bases had no gene match. The CDR3 spans 15 residues. In DNA, the CDR3 is TGCAGTGCTAGGGCACCGACAGGGGGCGTTTATGGCTACACCTTC. It codes for CSARAPTGGVYGYTF.

V usage is TRBV4-1 and J usage is TRBJ1-2, with D unclear. This CDR3 has 14 amino acids. Deletions cut 1 base from V and 6 bases from J, with 12 bases between. Germline CDR1 MGHRA, CDR2 YSYEKL. For the CDR3, the DNA is TGCGCCAGCAGCCAAGGGGTAGCTAGGGATGGCTACACCTTC. Protein product: CASSQGVARDGYTF.

A few counts support this clonotype. J is TRBJ2-7 and V is TRBV11-2; D is possibly TRBD1 (6 bases). The CDR3 length is 11 residues. The V end lost 5 bases, the J end lost 6 bases, and 8 bases lay between the germline ends. Per germline, CDR1 SGHAT and CDR2 FQNNGV. CDR3 sequence (DNA): TGTGCCAGCAGCATGGGGGCCGAGCAGTACTTC. This gives the protein CASSMGAEQYF.

The chain links TRBV4-3 to TRBJ1-5; D is perhaps TRBD1 (6 bases). V lost 2 bases to trimming and J lost 7 bases, with 9 bases between them. Germline V gives CDR1 LGHNA, CDR2 YSLEER. This CDR3 has 13 residues. CDR3 nucleotides: TGCGCCAGCAGCCAATCACAGGGCCAGCCCCAGCATTTT. Encoded protein: CASSQSQGQPQHF.

The rearrangement links TRBV21-1 to TRBJ2-7; the table's D gene call, TRBD2, was not cross checked with the DNA. TRBV21-1 counts as a pseudogene. The CDR3 length is 13 residues. This CDR3 is CASSKVGLKEQYF. The CDR3, as DNA: TGTGCCAGCAGCAAGGTAGGACTAAAGGAGCAGTACTTC.

There are many counts of this clonotype. The genes are TRBV4-1 and TRBJ2-4; 7 bases are a match to TRBD1. Looked up from germline, CDR1 is MGHRA and CDR2 is YSYEKL. The CDR3 length is 13 residues. V lost 1 base to trimming and J lost 6 bases; unmatched junction nucleotides: 0. CDR3 in DNA: TGCGCCAGCAGCCAAGGACAGGGAAACATTCAGTACTTC. Translated: CASSQGQGNIQYF.

The rearrangement joins TRBV12-3 or TRBV12-4 to TRBJ2-1; D call uncertain. The CDR3 extends over 14 amino acids. V was clipped by 3 bases and J by 6 bases, with 12 bases between them. CDR3 in amino acids: CASSFDPLGNEQFF. CDR3 DNA sequence: TGTGCCAGCAGTTTCGATCCCTTGGGCAATGAGCAGTTCTTC.

This clonotype was counted a few times. The CDR3 DNA reads TGCAGCGCGGAGGGACTGGAAGAGACCCAGTACTTC. Translated: CSAEGLEETQYF. The chain carries TRBV29-1 and TRBJ2-5; TRBD2 is a possible D gene (6 bases). V lost 7 bases to trimming and J lost 3 bases, with 12 bases between them. CDR1 and CDR2 from the germline V gene are SQVTM and ANQGSEA. There are 12 residues in the CDR3.

The V gene is TRBV4-1, the J gene TRBJ2-7, with D possibly TRBD2 on 9 matching bases. This CDR3 contains 16 residues. V was shortened by 1 base and J by 7 bases, with 20 bases between the two germline ends. In germline, CDR1 is MGHRA, CDR2 YSYEKL. The DNA for the CDR3 is TGCGCCAGCAGCCAAGCGGGGTCTAGCGGGGACAGGGAGCAGTACTTC. Amino acids: CASSQAGSSGDREQYF.

This clonotype has only a few counts. The chain employs TRBV11-3 and TRBJ2-1, with 7 bases identical to TRBD1. Germline V gene sequence: CDR1 SGHNT, CDR2 YENEEA. This CDR3 has 18 residues. With V trimmed by 5 bases and J by 6 bases, 19 bases remained unmatched. The CDR3 nucleotides read TGTGCCAGCAGCGCCCGGACAGGATTCCATCTTGGATTCAATGAGCAGTTCTTC. Protein product: CASSARTGFHLGFNEQFF.

This rearrangement joins TRBV6-5 to TRBJ2-7, with TRBD1 matching over 8 bases. The ends lost 6 bases at V and 2 bases at J; junction bases unmatched: 12. The CDR3 contains 16 residues. Germline V gene sequence: CDR1 MNHEY, CDR2 SVGAGI. CDR3 bases: TGTGCCAGCAGCCCCAGCGTGGACAGGGACCCCTACGAGCAGTACTTC. Its translation: CASSPSVDRDPYEQYF.

The rearrangement uses TRBV13 and TRBJ2-7; no clear D. Trimming stripped 7 bases from V and 4 bases from J, with 14 bases between. CDR3 length: 13 amino acids. Germline V gene data show CDR1 as PRHDT and CDR2 as FYEKMQ (reference sequence). As DNA, the CDR3 is TGTGCCAGCACCCCCTACCTGGGTTACGAGCAGTACTTC. It is translated as CASTPYLGYEQYF.

The J gene is TRBJ2-3, the V gene TRBV11-1; 7 bases are a match to TRBD1. Unmatched junction bases numbered 10, after V lost 6 bases and J lost 1 base. The V gene's germline CDR1 is SGHAT and CDR2 FQDESV (reference sequence). CDR3 size: 16 residues. CDR3 region: CASSSGKGAGTDTQYF. CDR3 nucleotides: TGTGCCAGCAGTTCGGGGAAGGGGGCGGGCACAGATACGCAGTATTTT.

The gene calls are TRBV12-5 and TRBJ1-5; no clear D. Germline V gene data show CDR1 as LGHNT and CDR2 as FRNRAP. Trimming stripped 3 bases from V and 2 bases from J, with 11 bases between. CDR3 size: 15 residues. This CDR3 is CASGLGGDGNQPQHF. CDR3 DNA: TGTGCTAGTGGTTTAGGAGGAGACGGCAATCAGCCCCAGCATTTT.

The chain couples TRBV3-1 to TRBJ1-5; TRBD1 might be the D (6 bases). Germline CDR1 and CDR2: LGHDT and YNNKEL (reference sequence). The V end was cut by 3 bases, the J end by 5 bases, with 11 bases between. The CDR3 covers 14 residues. CDR3 DNA: TGTGCCAGCAGCCATACAGGGCCATATCAGCCCCAGCATTTT. Protein sequence: CASSHTGPYQPQHF.

The V call is TRBV4-2, the J call TRBJ1-4, with D tentatively TRBD1 (6 bases). This CDR3 comprises 15 residues. V was trimmed by 1 base and J by 8 bases, leaving 14 bases between them. The germline V gene encodes CDR1 LGHNA and CDR2 YNFKEQ. In DNA, the CDR3 is TGTGCCAGCAGCCAAGTGGCCGGGGGCCACGAAAAACTGTTTTTT. This translates into CASSQVAGGHEKLFF.

The chain recombines TRBV7-8 with TRBJ2-7, with TRBD1 matching over 11 bases. Germline V CDR1 and CDR2: SGHVS, FQNEAQ. The ends lost 5 bases at V and 0 bases at J; junction bases unmatched: 9. The CDR3 has 17 amino acids. The CDR3 here is CASSPGTGGLSSYEQYF. CDR3 coding DNA: TGTGCCAGCAGCCCTGGGACAGGGGGGCTCAGCTCCTACGAGCAGTACTTC. The whole variable domain, filled in from reference TRBV7-8 and TRBJ2-7, reads GAGVSQSPRYKVAKRGQDVALRCDPISGHVSLFWYQQALGQGPEFLTYFQNEAQLDKSGLPSDRFFAERPEGSVSTLKIQRTQQEDSAVYLCASSPGTGGLSSYEQYFGPGTRLTVT.

The gene calls are TRBV19 and TRBJ2-7, with D tentatively TRBD1 (6 bases). Germline-derived CDR1 and CDR2 are LNHDA and SQIVND (reference sequence). V was cut by 3 bases and J by 5 bases, with 11 bases left in between. The CDR3 loop spans 13 amino acids. The CDR3 nucleotides are TGTGCCAGTAGTATCCAGGGGCCCAACGAGCAGTACTTC. Its translation is CASSIQGPNEQYF. The whole variable domain, remainder taken from reference TRBV19 and TRBJ2-7, is DGGITQSPKYLFRKEGQNVTLSCEQNLNHDAMYWYRQDPGQGLRLIYYSQIVNDFQKGDIAEGYSVSREKKESFPLTVTSAQKNPTAFYLCASSIQGPNEQYFGPGTRLTVT.

This clonotype was recorded a few times. The V and J genes are TRBV7-9 and TRBJ2-7; perhaps TRBD1 as D (5 bases). The V gene lost 3 bases and the J gene lost 6 bases, with 12 bases spanning the gap. Germline V gene data show CDR1 as SEHNR and CDR2 as FQNEAQ (reference sequence). The CDR3 is made up of 13 amino acids. The CDR3 sequence is CASSLDGHPEQYF. The DNA for the CDR3 is TGTGCCAGCAGCTTGGACGGACATCCCGAGCAGTACTTC.

The chain couples TRBV2 to TRBJ1-2, with D perhaps matching TRBD1 (6 bases). Germline V lookup: CDR1 SNHLY, CDR2 FYNNEI. V shed 0 bases and J shed 8 bases, with 16 bases lying between them. This CDR3 comprises 15 residues. DNA of the CDR3: TGTGCCAGCAGTGAAGCCCCAGGGGCCAACGGAGGCTACACCTTC. Its translation: CASSEAPGANGGYTF.

This clonotype was counted a few times. The rearrangement links TRBV6-5 to TRBJ2-1, with 7 nucleotides matching TRBD1. There are 14 residues in the CDR3. V dropped 6 bases and J dropped 3; count of bases not matched to a gene: 5. Germline V gene sequence: CDR1 MNHEY, CDR2 SVGAGI. CDR3 sequence reads: CASRTGVNYNEQFF. In DNA, the CDR3 is TGTGCCAGCAGAACAGGGGTCAACTACAATGAGCAGTTCTTC.

The chain employs TRBV7-3 and TRBJ2-2, with 11 bases that match TRBD2. The CDR3 is 18 amino acids. CDR1 is SGHTA, CDR2 FQGTGA, per germline. Unmatched junction bases numbered 12, after V lost 3 bases and J lost 6 bases. CDR3 amino acids: CASSFCLTSGNSAGELFF. In DNA, the CDR3 is TGTGCCAGCAGCTTCTGCCTGACTAGCGGGAATAGCGCCGGGGAGCTGTTTTTT.

This clonotype was detected ten times or more. This CDR3 is CASSLGTGAYNEQFF. Written as DNA, the CDR3 is TGTGCCAGCAGTTTAGGGACAGGGGCCTACAATGAGCAGTTCTTC. The chain links TRBV12-3 or TRBV12-4 to TRBJ2-1; 9 nucleotides align to TRBD1. This CDR3 is 15 amino acids long. J was trimmed by 2 bases and V by 1 base; bases with no gene match: 0.

This clonotype was detected many times. The chain is built from TRBV9 and TRBJ2-7; D possibly corresponds to TRBD2 (6 bases). This CDR3 spans 15 amino acids. CDR1 and CDR2 from the germline V gene are SGDLS and YYNGEE. V lost 0 bases to trimming and J lost 0 bases, with 10 bases between them. CDR3 protein: CASSVASSGSYEQYF. The CDR3 DNA reads TGTGCCAGCAGCGTAGCGAGTAGCGGCTCCTACGAGCAGTACTTC.

The chain links TRBV5-1 to TRBJ1-1; D not resolved. The CDR3 is 15 residues long. Looked up from germline, CDR1 is SGHRS and CDR2 is YFSETQ. The ends were cut back, 0 bases at V and 0 bases at J, with 9 bases in the middle. The chain's CDR3 is CASSLAAGLNTEAFF. The CDR3 DNA follows: TGCGCCAGCAGCTTGGCCGCAGGACTGAACACTGAAGCTTTCTTT.

This chain joins TRBV5-1 and TRBJ2-7; 8 positions match TRBD1. The CDR3 contains 14 residues. After removal of 3 bases from V and 4 bases from J, the junction contained 6 bases not matched to a gene. CDR1 is SGHRS and CDR2 is YFSETQ in the germline V gene. The CDR3 is CASSSTGVEYEQYF. The CDR3 nucleotides are TGCGCCAGCAGCTCGACAGGGGTGGAGTACGAGCAGTACTTC.

The chain couples TRBV9 to TRBJ1-1; 9 bases map to TRBD1. J gave up 5 bases and V 3 bases, and 11 bases lay outside the gene matches. There are 16 residues in the CDR3. The germline gives CDR1 SGDLS, CDR2 YYNGEE. In nucleotides, the CDR3 is TGTGCCAGCAGCGCCCCGGGACAGGGCTGGGGAACTGAAGCTTTCTTT. It codes for CASSAPGQGWGTEAFF. The full variable domain, completed using reference TRBV9 and TRBJ1-1, is DSGVTQTPKHLITATGQRVTLRCSPRSGDLSVYWYQQSLDQGLQFLIQYYNGEERAKGNILERFSAQQFPDLHSELNLSSLELGDSALYFCASSAPGQGWGTEAFFGQGTRLTVV.

The chain couples TRBV9 to TRBJ2-7; no definite D call. The CDR3 is made up of 14 amino acids. Trimming shortened V by 0 bases and J by 7 bases, and 14 bases separated the two germline ends. CDR1 and CDR2 from the germline V gene are SGDLS and YYNGEE. The CDR3 nucleotides read TGTGCCAGCAGCGTAGGGAAAAACTCCCCGGAGCAGTACTTC. As protein: CASSVGKNSPEQYF. The full variable domain, completed using reference TRBV9 and TRBJ2-7, is DSGVTQTPKHLITATGQRVTLRCSPRSGDLSVYWYQQSLDQGLQFLIQYYNGEERAKGNILERFSAQQFPDLHSELNLSSLELGDSALYFCASSVGKNSPEQYFGPGTRLTVT.